One and the same sample provided the 31 T cell receptor beta chains below, sequenced in a study of OX40 agonist ivuxolimab in advanced cancers. Receptor amplification or capture employed the immunoSEQ multiplex PCR assay. TCRdb obtained this table from immuneACCESS and retained in-frame rearrangements with V and J assigned. These tables miss some clones; where compared with another copy, unresolved V genes account for less than half of the shortfall, and the remainder is unexplained. The sample table contains more than 30,000 clones; only one count was recorded for about 90% of them. The ten largest clones represent roughly 25% of the sample. The sample here was CD4+ or CD8+ T cells sorted from blood, taken in a trial of the OX40 agonist ivuxolimab. The receptors originated from an adult with an advanced solid tumor such as melanoma, head and neck, liver or kidney cancer.

The chain employs TRBV6-6 and TRBJ2-2; D perhaps matches TRBD1 (5 bases). Trimming shortened V by 3 bases and J by 4 bases, and 12 bases separated the two germline ends. The germline V gene has CDR1 MNHNY and CDR2 SVGAGI (reference sequence). The CDR3 runs 15 residues. CDR3 in amino acids: CASSYLQGSTGELFF. In DNA, the CDR3 is TGTGCCAGCAGTTATTTGCAGGGAAGCACCGGGGAGCTGTTTTTT.

V is TRBV9 and J is TRBJ2-2, with 12 nucleotides matching TRBD2. This CDR3 comprises 15 residues. Germline-derived CDR1 and CDR2 are SGDLS and YYNGEE. V shed 1 base and J 5 bases; nucleotides not matched to a gene: 0. For the CDR3, the DNA is TGTGCCAGCAGCGTAACTAGCGGGGGGACCGGGGAGCTGTTTTTT. Encoded protein: CASSVTSGGTGELFF.

On this clone: Distinct nucleotide sequences in the sample also encode this CDR3. The CDR3 DNA is TGCGCCAGCAGCTTGGGACCGAACACTGAAGCTTTCTTT. Protein sequence: CASSLGPNTEAFF. This rearrangement joins TRBV5-1 to TRBJ1-1; D unresolved. The CDR3 sequence is 13 residues long. The germline V gene encodes CDR1 SGHRS and CDR2 YFSETQ. Trimming shortened V by 0 bases and J by 1 base, and 4 bases separated the two germline ends. The variable domain in full, completed from reference TRBV5-1 and TRBJ1-1, reads KAGVTQTPRYLIKTRGQQVTLSCSPISGHRSVSWYQQTPGQGLQFLFEYFSETQRNKGNFPGRFSGRQFSNSRSEMNVSTLELGDSALYLCASSLGPNTEAFFGQGTRLTVV.

The sample holds a few counts of this clone. The V and J genes are TRBV18 and TRBJ2-7; D is unclear. V was shortened by 5 bases and J by 3 bases, with 8 bases between the two germline ends. Germline CDR1 reads KGHSH; CDR2 reads LQKENI. The CDR3 is made up of 12 amino acids. In DNA form, the CDR3 reads TGTGCCAGCTCAATGACGCACTACGAGCAGTACTTC. Translated: CASSMTHYEQYF.

The J gene is TRBJ2-7, the V gene TRBV6-5; TRBD1 matches 10 bases. This CDR3 has 15 amino acids. CDR1 MNHEY and CDR2 SVGAGI come from the germline V gene. V lost 4 bases and J lost 5; bases outside the gene matches: 8. CDR3: CASSLRGTGVNEQYF. CDR3 in DNA: TGTGCCAGCAGTTTGCGGGGGACAGGGGTCAACGAGCAGTACTTC.

The chain joins TRBV11-3 to TRBJ2-3, with D possibly being TRBD2 (6 bases). CDR3 length equals 16 residues. V was cut by 4 bases and J by 5 bases, with 19 bases left in between. Germline V gives CDR1 SGHNT, CDR2 YENEEA. This chain's CDR3 is CASSSPFGGAEDTQYF. The CDR3 DNA reads as TGTGCCAGCAGCTCTCCTTTCGGGGGAGCGGAAGATACGCAGTATTTT.

This chain uses TRBV29-1 with TRBJ2-2; no firm D call. Germline CDR1 SQVTM, CDR2 ANQGSEA. The V and J ends lost 6 bases and 4 bases respectively, with 12 bases between them. CDR3 length: 13 residues. CDR3 loop: CSVDTLSTGELFF. DNA of the CDR3: TGCAGCGTCGATACACTCTCCACCGGGGAGCTGTTTTTT.

V and J are TRBV15 and TRBJ2-7; 7 positions match TRBD1. Germline assignment: CDR1 LNHNV and CDR2 YYDKDF (reference sequence). The CDR3 is made up of 15 amino acids. With 1 base clipped from V and 5 bases from J, the junction kept 8 bases outside the gene matches. In DNA form, the CDR3 reads TGTGCCACCAGCAGAGGTGACAGGGATGGGAACGAGCAGTACTTC. It encodes CATSRGDRDGNEQYF.

The CDR3 region is CASSIPGFSYNEQFF. DNA of the CDR3: TGTGCCAGTAGTATCCCAGGGTTTAGCTACAATGAGCAGTTCTTC. The genes are TRBV19 and TRBJ2-1, with a possible D match to TRBD1 (5 bases). Trimming shortened V by 3 bases and J by 3 bases, and 12 bases separated the two germline ends. Germline CDR1 is LNHDA and CDR2 is SQIVND (reference sequence). This CDR3 is built from 15 residues.

This rearrangement joins TRBV5-1 to TRBJ1-1; D gene ambiguous. CDR1 and CDR2 from the germline V gene are SGHRS and YFSETQ. V was pared by 0 bases and J by 5 bases, with 14 bases between. The CDR3 spans 15 residues. CDR3 loop: CASSLASGWDTEAFF. In DNA form, the CDR3 reads TGCGCCAGCAGCTTGGCCTCCGGCTGGGATACTGAAGCTTTCTTT.

DNA for the CDR3: TGTGCCAGCAGTGACACTAGCGGGCACAATGAGCAGTTCTTC. Residues: CASSDTSGHNEQFF. The rearrangement uses TRBV6-4 and TRBJ2-1; TRBD2 agrees at 9 bases. Germline trimming cut 2 bases from V and 5 bases from J; bases unmatched to any gene: 1. Germline CDR1 is MRHNA and CDR2 is SNTAGT. This CDR3 contains 14 residues.

This clone was seen a few times. The CDR3 spells CASSLSQPNQPQHF. CDR3 nucleotides: TGTGCCAGCAGTTTATCACAACCGAATCAGCCCCAGCATTTT. The V and J genes are TRBV28 and TRBJ1-5; D is uncertain. V was clipped by 1 base and J by 4 bases, with 8 bases between them. The CDR3 spans 14 residues. Germline lookup yields CDR1 MDHEN and CDR2 SYDVKM.

The V call is TRBV28, the J call TRBJ1-5; TRBD1 is a possible D gene (5 bases). V gave up 3 bases and J gave up 5 bases, with 14 bases separating them. Germline lookup yields CDR1 MDHEN and CDR2 SYDVKM. The CDR3 loop spans 15 amino acids. The CDR3 here is CASSFQGGDYQPQHF. CDR3 nucleotide sequence: TGTGCCAGCAGTTTCCAGGGTGGGGATTATCAGCCCCAGCATTTT.

This clone was detected a few times. The V and J genes are TRBV28 and TRBJ1-5; 7 bases match TRBD1. Germline CDR1 MDHEN, CDR2 SYDVKM. The V segment lost 2 bases and the J segment 5 bases; nucleotides outside the gene matches: 0. The CDR3 contains 13 residues. In DNA, the CDR3 is TGTGCCAGCAGTTTAGACAGGGATCAGCCCCAGCATTTT. Residues: CASSLDRDQPQHF.

V and J are TRBV6-6 and TRBJ2-5, with 11 bases identical to TRBD2. Trimming took 5 bases from V and 5 from J; bases not matched to a gene: 10. Germline CDR1 is MNHNY and CDR2 is SVGAGI (reference sequence). The CDR3 is 16 amino acids. CDR3 amino acids: CASSRTLAGGRETQYF. CDR3 DNA sequence: TGTGCCAGCAGTAGGACCTTAGCGGGAGGGCGGGAGACCCAGTACTTC.

The V gene is TRBV6-1, the J gene TRBJ2-4; TRBD2 might be the D (6 bases). Germline V gives CDR1 MNHNS, CDR2 SASEGT. The CDR3 runs to 16 residues. V lost 0 bases to trimming and J lost 3 bases, with 12 bases between them. The CDR3 reads CASSEASGRDKNIQYF. The CDR3 DNA reads as TGTGCCAGCAGTGAAGCTAGCGGAAGGGACAAAAACATTCAGTACTTC.

The V and J genes are TRBV5-1 and TRBJ2-1; D possibly corresponds to TRBD1 (5 bases). V lost 2 bases, J lost 8 bases, and 5 bases lay in between. The germline CDR1 and CDR2 sequences are SGHRS and YFSETQ. This CDR3 comprises 11 residues. The CDR3: CASSFRDEQFF. The CDR3 DNA follows: TGCGCCAGCAGCTTCAGGGATGAGCAGTTCTTC.

The rearrangement links TRBV7-6 to TRBJ2-3; D unclear. Between the trimmed V and J ends, which lost 2 bases and 6 bases, there was a span of 12 bases. Per the germline V gene, CDR1 is SGHVS and CDR2 is FNYEAQ. There are 14 residues in the CDR3. The CDR3 nucleotides read TGTGCCAGCAGCTTATGGACCACTGCCGATACGCAGTATTTT. As protein: CASSLWTTADTQYF.

J is TRBJ2-5 and V is TRBV1; TRBD2 reflects the table's D call only, with no check against the DNA. TRBV1 is a pseudogene segment. The CDR3 extends over 16 amino acids. CDR3 protein: CTSHRPSGGPAETQYF. CDR3 DNA: TGCACCAGCCATCGTCCCAGCGGAGGGCCGGCAGAGACCCAGTACTTC.

This clone was observed once. The rearrangement uses TRBV7-9 and TRBJ2-1; D is undetermined. The CDR3 has 12 amino acids. V shed 6 bases and J shed 12 bases, with 15 bases lying between them. Germline V gives CDR1 SEHNR, CDR2 FQNEAQ (reference sequence). The CDR3 DNA reads as TGTGCCAGCAGACCTGACCCAATGGGGCAGTTCTTC. It specifies CASRPDPMGQFF. The full variable domain, its missing parts supplied by reference TRBV7-9 and TRBJ2-1, is DTGVSQNPRHKITKRGQNVTFRCDPISEHNRLYWYRQTLGQGPEFLTYFQNEAQLEKSRLLSDRFSAERPKGSFSTLEIQRTEQGDSAMYLCASRPDPMGQFFGPGTRLTVL.

The genes are TRBV5-4 and TRBJ2-7; 16 bases line up with TRBD2. V lost 4 bases and J lost 2; bases outside the gene matches: 6. This CDR3 has 17 amino acids. Germline V CDR1 and CDR2: SGHNT, YYREEE (reference sequence). The CDR3 DNA follows: TGTGCCAGCAGCCAGGGACTAGCGGGAGGGATAACCTACGAGCAGTACTTC. Protein product: CASSQGLAGGITYEQYF.

J is TRBJ2-2 and V is TRBV6-4, with TRBD2 matching over 7 bases. CDR3 length: 15 residues. V was pared by 5 bases and J by 1 base, with 4 bases of the junction left unmatched. Germline loops: CDR1 MRHNA, CDR2 SNTAGT. CDR3 nucleotide sequence: TGTGCCAGCAGTCCCCAGCGGGGGAACACCGGGGAGCTGTTTTTT. Amino acid sequence: CASSPQRGNTGELFF.

The chain links TRBV28 to TRBJ2-1; 7 bases fit TRBD2. CDR1 and CDR2 from the germline V gene are MDHEN and SYDVKM. The CDR3 has 17 amino acids. V lost 4 bases and J lost 4; bases outside the gene matches: 13. The DNA for the CDR3 is TGTGCCAGCAGTTCCCCCGGGGGGAGCGGGAATTACAATGAGCAGTTCTTC. Its translation is CASSSPGGSGNYNEQFF. Combining the CDR3 with reference TRBV28 and TRBJ2-1 gives the whole variable domain DVKVTQSSRYLVKRTGEKVFLECVQDMDHENMFWYRQDPGLGLRLIYFSYDVKMKEKGDIPEGYSVSREKKERFSLILESASTNQTSMYLCASSSPGGSGNYNEQFFGPGTRLTVL.

The chain combines TRBV27 with TRBJ2-1, with TRBD1 matching 8 bases. Per the germline V gene, CDR1 is MNHEY and CDR2 is SMNVEV (reference sequence). J was trimmed by 1 base and V by 6 bases; bases with no gene match: 8. This CDR3 contains 16 residues. CDR3 sequence: CASSPAGTGSYNEQFF. CDR3 sequence (DNA): TGTGCCAGCAGCCCAGCCGGGACAGGATCCTACAATGAGCAGTTCTTC.

This CDR3 reads CASSHPTGAGLPRDTQYF. DNA for the CDR3: TGCGCCAGCAGCCACCCTACAGGGGCGGGTCTCCCCAGGGATACGCAGTATTTT. V gene TRBV4-1 combines with J gene TRBJ2-3; 7 bases agree with TRBD1. The germline gives CDR1 MGHRA, CDR2 YSYEKL. The CDR3 extends over 18 amino acids. Germline trimming cut 3 bases from V and 6 bases from J; bases unmatched to any gene: 18.

The J gene is TRBJ1-3, the V gene TRBV6-1; D possibly corresponds to TRBD1 (6 bases). V lost 0 bases to trimming and J lost 3 bases, with 9 bases between them. Germline-derived CDR1 and CDR2 are MNHNS and SASEGT. This CDR3 is 15 amino acids long. This chain's CDR3 is CASSEARGVGNTIYF. The CDR3, as DNA: TGTGCCAGCAGTGAAGCCAGGGGAGTTGGAAACACCATATATTTT.

The chain is built from TRBV7-9 and TRBJ2-3; 7 positions agree with TRBD2. CDR1 is SEHNR, CDR2 FQNEAQ, per germline (reference sequence). The V gene end was trimmed by 1 base and the J gene end by 3 bases; junction bases not matched to a gene: 7. The CDR3 consists of 16 residues. In DNA, the CDR3 is TGTGCCAGCAGCTTAGGAAGGCTAGCGGAAACAGATACGCAGTATTTT. It is translated as CASSLGRLAETDTQYF. Drawing the rest from reference TRBV7-9 and TRBJ2-3, the complete variable domain is DTGVSQNPRHKITKRGQNVTFRCDPISEHNRLYWYRQTLGQGPEFLTYFQNEAQLEKSRLLSDRFSAERPKGSFSTLEIQRTEQGDSAMYLCASSLGRLAETDTQYFGPGTRLTVL.

The chain links TRBV5-8 to TRBJ1-2; 9 positions agree with TRBD1. The ends lost 3 bases at V and 5 bases at J; junction bases unmatched: 8. The germline V gene encodes CDR1 SGHTS and CDR2 YDEGEE. The CDR3 totals 15 residues. DNA for the CDR3: TGTGCCAGCAGCTCCGGGACAGGGCCATGGTATGGCTACACCTTC. This encodes CASSSGTGPWYGYTF.

The chain links TRBV6-6 to TRBJ2-2; TRBD2 agrees at 7 bases. The CDR3 sequence is 15 residues long. From germline, CDR1 is MNHNY and CDR2 SVGAGI (reference sequence). J gave up 6 bases and V 3 bases, and 7 bases lay outside the gene matches. CDR3: CASSYGGSGPGELFF. CDR3 DNA sequence: TGTGCCAGCAGTTATGGCGGGAGTGGGCCCGGGGAGCTGTTTTTT.

This clone was seen only once. This chain uses TRBV19 with TRBJ2-1; 13 bases agree with TRBD2. The J segment lost 5 bases and the V segment lost 3 bases, leaving 1 base of the junction unmatched. This CDR3 is 15 amino acids long. CDR1 LNHDA and CDR2 SQIVND come from the germline V gene (reference sequence). DNA for the CDR3: TGTGCCAGTAGTATGGGGACTAGCGGGAACAATGAGCAGTTCTTC. This gives the protein CASSMGTSGNNEQFF.

V and J are TRBV4-2 and TRBJ2-7; 14 bases are a match to TRBD2. The CDR3 runs to 21 residues. With V trimmed by 0 bases and J by 4 bases, 17 bases remained unmatched. Germline V gives CDR1 LGHNA, CDR2 YNFKEQ. The CDR3 here is CASSQDFPGLAGEVGGYEQYF. CDR3 nucleotide sequence: TGTGCCAGCAGCCAAGATTTCCCGGGACTAGCGGGAGAGGTCGGTGGGTACGAGCAGTACTTC.